Detailed here is one TCR beta chain. TCRdb's copy holds only in-frame clones and misses some; the assay was immunoSEQ multiplex PCR. The sample records about 120,000 clones, approximately 77% being singletons. The data were taken from a study of blood T cell repertoires in COVID-19. Study information: Sources were T cells, B-cell-depleted T cells, or PBMCs; the material itself was cDNA or gDNA.

Germline CDR1 is GTSNPN and CDR2 is SVGIG (reference sequence). The CDR3 totals 13 residues. Trimming at V came to 7 bases and at J to 4 bases, leaving 4 bases not matched to a gene. This TCR came from a human donor in a cohort sampled during active COVID-19. The specimen sequenced was peripheral blood. The rearrangement joins TRBV30 to TRBJ1-6, with 7 bases matching TRBD1. This CDR3 reads CASTGQYNSPLHF. CDR3 nucleotides: TGTGCCTCAACGGGACAGTATAATTCACCCCTCCACTTT. Together with reference TRBV30 and TRBJ1-6, the CDR3 gives the full variable domain: SQTIHQWPATLVQPVGSPLSLECTVEGTSNPNLYWYRQAAGRGLQLLFYSVGIGQISSEVPQNLSASRPQDRQFILSSKKLLLSDSGFYLCASTGQYNSPLHFGNGTRLTVT.